What follows are 8 T cell receptor beta chains derived from one specimen sequenced in a study of OX40 agonist ivuxolimab in advanced cancers. TCRdb's table, derived via immunoSEQ multiplex PCR, lists solely in-frame clones and lacks some. The sample contains approximately 76,000 clones, 70% to 90% of which appear only once. The material sequenced was CD4+ or CD8+ T cells sorted from blood, taken in a trial of the OX40 agonist ivuxolimab. The receptors shown here come from an adult with an advanced solid tumor such as melanoma, head and neck, liver or kidney cancer.

The J gene is TRBJ1-3, the V gene TRBV9; D uncertain. This CDR3 is 17 amino acids long. Looked up from germline, CDR1 is SGDLS and CDR2 is YYNGEE. Trimming took off 0 bases at V and 2 bases at J, with 15 bases between the two ends. Written as DNA, the CDR3 is TGTGCCAGCAGCGTAGACGTGACCCAGAGGCCTGGAAACACCATATATTTT. This sequence encodes CASSVDVTQRPGNTIYF.

V usage is TRBV5-1 and J usage is TRBJ1-6; maybe TRBD1 (6 bases). Germline assignment: CDR1 SGHRS and CDR2 YFSETQ. The CDR3 loop spans 14 amino acids. With 5 bases removed from V and 2 bases from J, the gap between germline ends came to 8 bases. The DNA of the CDR3 is TGCGCCAGCAGGGACAGACCCTATAATTCACCCCTCCACTTT. Its protein product is CASRDRPYNSPLHF.

The CDR3 DNA reads TGTGCCAGCAGCTTGGGGGGCGGAGGTCGGGAAAAACTGTTTTTT. This encodes CASSLGGGGREKLFF. The chain employs TRBV7-9 and TRBJ1-4; weak D call: TRBD1 (6 bases). V was pared by 3 bases and J by 8 bases, with 16 bases between. This CDR3 spans 15 amino acids. The germline V gene has CDR1 SEHNR and CDR2 FQNEAQ (reference sequence). Complete variable domain (other parts from reference TRBV7-9 and TRBJ1-4): DTGVSQNPRHKITKRGQNVTFRCDPISEHNRLYWYRQTLGQGPEFLTYFQNEAQLEKSRLLSDRFSAERPKGSFSTLEIQRTEQGDSAMYLCASSLGGGGREKLFFGSGTQLSVL.

This clone was observed a single time. V gene TRBV6-4 combines with J gene TRBJ1-2, with 9 bases aligning to TRBD1. CDR3 length: 15 amino acids. Germline V gene lookup returns CDR1 MRHNA and CDR2 SNTAGT. J was trimmed by 5 bases and V by 5 bases; bases with no gene match: 9. The CDR3 nucleotides read TGTGCCAGCAGTCAAAACAGGGGGCCGGGATATGGCTACACCTTC. Protein: CASSQNRGPGYGYTF.

This chain uses TRBV6-5 with TRBJ2-1, with TRBD2 identical over 13 bases. The CDR3 runs 15 residues. From germline, CDR1 is MNHEY and CDR2 SVGAGI. With V trimmed by 5 bases and J by 9 bases, 7 bases remained unmatched. CDR3 loop: CASSPGLAGRGEQFF. For the CDR3, the DNA is TGTGCCAGCAGTCCGGGACTAGCGGGGCGGGGTGAGCAGTTCTTC.

This clone was observed a few times. The V call is TRBV4-1, the J call TRBJ1-1, with 7 bases matching TRBD1. V dropped 8 bases and J dropped 5; count of bases not matched to a gene: 5. The length of the CDR3 is 12 residues. CDR1 and CDR2 (germline): MGHRA, YSYEKL. The DNA for the CDR3 is TGCGCCAGCGCGACAGGGCGGACTGAAGCTTTCTTT. Amino acid sequence: CASATGRTEAFF.

The rearrangement links TRBV15 to TRBJ2-7; D is possibly TRBD1 (6 bases). Germline lookup yields CDR1 LNHNV and CDR2 YYDKDF (reference sequence). Trimming removed 1 base from V and 0 bases from J, with 7 bases in between. The CDR3 is made up of 14 amino acids. The CDR3 protein is CATSRVTGSYEQYF. The CDR3 nucleotides read TGTGCCACCAGCAGAGTGACAGGCTCCTACGAGCAGTACTTC.

The gene calls are TRBV7-2 and TRBJ1-2; a weak D match, TRBD1 (6 bases). Germline CDR1 and CDR2: SGHTA and FQGNSA. CDR3 length equals 14 residues. V was cut by 5 bases and J by 3 bases, with 13 bases left in between. CDR3 DNA sequence: TGTGCCAGCAGCCCCGGACAGAGTCACTATGGCTACACCTTC. Its protein product is CASSPGQSHYGYTF.